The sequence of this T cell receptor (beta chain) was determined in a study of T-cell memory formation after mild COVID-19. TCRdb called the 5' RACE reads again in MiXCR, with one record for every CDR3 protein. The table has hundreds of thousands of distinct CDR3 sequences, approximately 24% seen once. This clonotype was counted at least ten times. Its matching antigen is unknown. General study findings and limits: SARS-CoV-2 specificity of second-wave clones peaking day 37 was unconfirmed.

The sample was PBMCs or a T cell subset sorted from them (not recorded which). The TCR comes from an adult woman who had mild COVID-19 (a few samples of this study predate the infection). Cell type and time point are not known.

The CDR3 region is CASSPRTRTDTQYF. CDR3 nucleotide sequence: TGTGCCAGCAGCCCAAGGACCCGCACAGATACGCAGTATTTT. The V gene is TRBV7-2, the J gene TRBJ2-3; D remains ambiguous. V dropped 5 bases and J dropped 1 base, with 10 bases sitting between them. Germline V gene data show CDR1 as SGHTA and CDR2 as FQGNSA. The CDR3 runs to 14 residues.